This section outlines one TCR beta chain sequence together with its context. The antigen remains unidentified. Mismatch with germline at one junction end may stem from a read error. Donors ranged from roughly 6 to 90 years old and were healthy Caucasians in Russia. These data originate in a study of blood T cells in healthy people across ages. In the study overall: For every two T cells, template switching captured about one barcoded beta molecule.

The CDR3 spans 14 residues. Germline V lookup: CDR1 MDHEN, CDR2 SYDVKM. A J-beta primer mix and a sample-barcoded 5' primer were used in a second PCR of roughly 6 to 12 cycles. Sequencing recovered at least 3 million CDR3-containing paired-end reads from each sample. Each CDR3 protein is one row after TCRdb ran MiXCR on the 5' RACE reads. This table has more than 1 million distinct CDR3 sequences, under 45% appearing once. Study outcomes and limitations: Older age went with lower TCR beta diversity per million T cells, in a roughly linear way.

This TCR came from a woman aged 55-70 years in good health. Material: blood. The V gene is TRBV28, the J gene TRBJ2-3, with 11 bases lining up with TRBD2. CDR3 in DNA: TGTGCCAGCTTAGCGGGAGGGTACACAGATACGCGGTATTTT. Its protein product is CASLAGGYTDTRYF.